The rows below give T cell receptor beta chains drawn from one sample of a study of graft-versus-host responses after intestinal transplantation. Data came from immunoSEQ multiplex PCR; TCRdb stores just in-frame clones and leaves some out. Among some 70,000 clones listed, 80% to 95% were seen once. Sequences were derived from bone marrow, sampled approximately 700 days after intestinal transplantation. These receptor sequences come from a human patient who received an intestinal transplant, so some T cells may come from the graft donor. Each CDR3 is given with its conserved first and last residue. D genes are given only for firm matches. Clone size is not always given. Where it is, it says once, few, many or a class for expanded clones.

d_gene	abundance	v_gene	j_gene	CDR3aa	CDR3nt
TRBD1	few	TRBV11-3	TRBJ2-2	CASSPDRDTGELFF	TGTGCCAGCAGCCCGGACAGGGACACCGGGGAGCTGTTTTTT
.	.	TRBV6-5	TRBJ1-1	CASSYLGGEQAFF	TGTGCCAGCAGTTACTTAGGGGGGGAACAAGCTTTCTTT
TRBD1	.	TRBV6-6	TRBJ1-1	CASRQGEAFF	TGTGCCAGCAGACAGGGGGAAGCTTTCTTT
.	.	TRBV28	TRBJ1-2	CASSLRRERGTQNYGYTF	TGTGCCAGCAGTTTACGTCGTGAGCGAGGGACTCAGAATTATGGCTACACCTTC
.	few	TRBV5-3	TRBJ1-5	CARSLTGTGNQPQHF	TGTGCCAGAAGTTTGACCGGGACGGGCAATCAGCCCCAGCATTTT
.	.	TRBV29-1	TRBJ2-7	CSVAPRLLRPAYEQYF	TGCAGCGTTGCCCCCCGTTTGTTGAGGCCGGCCTACGAGCAGTACTTC
.	.	TRBV6-1	TRBJ1-1	CGSGLTEAFF	TGTGGGTCAGGGCTCACTGAAGCTTTCTTT
.	few	TRBV6-1	TRBJ1-2	CASSEAMGSFYGYTF	TGTGCCAGCAGTGAAGCGATGGGAAGCTTCTATGGCTACACCTTC
.	.	TRBV5-1	TRBJ1-1	CASSLVSGENTEAFF	TGCGCCAGCAGCTTGGTATCGGGGGAGAACACTGAAGCTTTCTTT
TRBD2	.	TRBV4-1	TRBJ2-1	CASSQGGLAGVNEQFF	TGCGCCAGCAGCCAAGGGGGACTAGCGGGAGTTAATGAGCAGTTCTTC
.	.	TRBV5-6	TRBJ2-3	CASSWWDGLTDTQYF	TGTGCCAGCAGCTGGTGGGACGGACTCACAGATACGCAGTATTTT
TRBD2	.	TRBV18	TRBJ2-3	CASSPAASGGWDTQYF	TGTGCCAGCTCACCCGCCGCTAGCGGGGGCTGGGATACGCAGTATTTT
TRBD2	.	TRBV11-2	TRBJ2-1	CASRLGTSGDNEQFF	TGTGCCAGCAGATTAGGGACTAGCGGGGACAATGAGCAGTTCTTC